In its sample, the clone carrying this T cell receptor (beta chain) was seen a few times. Its specificity is not known. The sample originates from a study of blood T cells in healthy people across ages. This CDR3 comprises 15 residues. Germline V gene data show CDR1 as SGHTA and CDR2 as FQGNSA. The V gene end was trimmed by 2 bases and the J gene end by 3 bases; junction bases not matched to a gene: 7. A sample-barcoded 5' primer and a J-beta primer mix were used in a second PCR of roughly 7 to 11 cycles. With 12 random nucleotides, a template-switch adaptor tagged each individual cDNA molecule. In TCRdb, the 5' RACE reads were re-called with MiXCR into one record per CDR3 protein. The sample holds about 930,000 distinct CDR3 sequences, just under 30% seen once. Broader study findings: It was held that the diversity estimates obtained from one million T cells were underestimates.

These same records also appear under a second study, on T cells of mothers and their children. That report adds: Donation came from three healthy Caucasian mothers together with their six children. Over 9.5 million TCR beta CDR3 reads were obtained from each mother, and approximately 3 million from each child.

The rearrangement uses TRBV7-2 and TRBJ2-7, with 7 positions matching TRBD2. This TCR came from a woman aged 40 to 49 in good health. The sample taken for sequencing was blood. The CDR3 loop reads CASSLRLADHYEQYF. CDR3 nucleotides: TGTGCCAGCAGCTTAAGGCTAGCGGACCACTACGAGCAGTACTTC.